This T cell receptor beta chain appears in the sequencing data of a study of neurological immune-mediated disorders. This clonotype was seen many times. What it binds is unknown. This CDR3 contains 18 residues. The germline CDR1 and CDR2 sequences are SGHRS and YFSETQ. V was clipped by 1 base and J by 0 bases; unmatched bases: 8. Findings of the study overall: The greatest degree of TCR clonal expansion was observed in HTLV-1-associated myelopathy, with the lowest in multiple sclerosis, below that of healthy controls.

Every sequencing run produced over 160 million TCR-beta sequences, and the sequences from any one run covered 15-18 subjects. Using its own MiXCR run on the 5' RACE reads, TCRdb lists one record per CDR3 protein. The top ten clones hold approximately 7% of a sample with 30,000 to 45,000 distinct CDR3 sequences, around 10% of them seen once. The V and J genes are TRBV5-1 and TRBJ1-3; 9 bases are shared with TRBD1. This TCR was recovered from a woman in her 30s with HTLV-1-associated myelopathy (HAM/TSP). Sequenced material: PBMCs. CDR3 DNA sequence: TGCGCCAGCAGCTTGAAATTGGGGACAGGGAACTCTGGAAACACCATATATTTT. Protein: CASSLKLGTGNSGNTIYF.